This section outlines one TCR beta chain sequence together with its context. This sample stems from a study of blood T cell repertoires in COVID-19. V lost 6 bases, J lost 1 base, and 9 bases stayed unmatched. Germline CDR1 reads SGHRS; CDR2 reads YFSETQ. This CDR3 has 15 residues. Per the authors' pipeline: Amplification with reference gene primers provided the estimates of nucleated cell counts. Assay used: immunoSEQ multiplex PCR; TCRdb lists only in-frame clones, some missing. V, J and clone size derive from that table, while D and trimming were established from the DNA sequence. The sample holds about 80,000 clones, approximately 76% seen once.

This receptor was identified in a man between 65 and 85 years old with active or convalescent COVID-19. The chain combines TRBV5-1 with TRBJ1-1; TRBD1 matches 7 bases. Sequenced sample: peripheral blood. The CDR3 DNA is TGCGCCAGCACTCCTTCAGGGGGAAAGAACACTGAAGCTTTCTTT. Residues: CASTPSGGKNTEAFF.